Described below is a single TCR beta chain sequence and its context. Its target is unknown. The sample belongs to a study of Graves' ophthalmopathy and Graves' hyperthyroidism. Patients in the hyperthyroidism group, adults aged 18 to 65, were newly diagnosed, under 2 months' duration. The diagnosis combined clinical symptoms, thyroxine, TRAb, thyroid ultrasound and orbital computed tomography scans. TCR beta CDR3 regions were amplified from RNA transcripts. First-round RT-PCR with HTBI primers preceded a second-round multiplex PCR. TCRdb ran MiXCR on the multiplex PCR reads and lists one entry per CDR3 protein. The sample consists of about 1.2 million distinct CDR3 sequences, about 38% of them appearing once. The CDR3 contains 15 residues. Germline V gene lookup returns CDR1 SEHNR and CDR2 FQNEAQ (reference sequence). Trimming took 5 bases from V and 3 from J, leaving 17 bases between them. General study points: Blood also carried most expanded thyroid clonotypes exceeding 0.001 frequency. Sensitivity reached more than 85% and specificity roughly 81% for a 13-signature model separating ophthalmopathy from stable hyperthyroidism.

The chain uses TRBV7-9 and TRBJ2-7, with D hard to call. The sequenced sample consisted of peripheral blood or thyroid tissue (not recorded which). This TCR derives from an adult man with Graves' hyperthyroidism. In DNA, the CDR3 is TGTGCCAGCAGCGGTCCCCCGATAGCTAACTACGAGCAGTACTTC. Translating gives CASSGPPIANYEQYF. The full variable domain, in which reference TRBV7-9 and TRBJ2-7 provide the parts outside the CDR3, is DTGVSQNPRHKITKRGQNVTFRCDPISEHNRLYWYRQTLGQGPEFLTYFQNEAQLEKSRLLSDRFSAERPKGSFSTLEIQRTEQGDSAMYLCASSGPPIANYEQYFGPGTRLTVT.